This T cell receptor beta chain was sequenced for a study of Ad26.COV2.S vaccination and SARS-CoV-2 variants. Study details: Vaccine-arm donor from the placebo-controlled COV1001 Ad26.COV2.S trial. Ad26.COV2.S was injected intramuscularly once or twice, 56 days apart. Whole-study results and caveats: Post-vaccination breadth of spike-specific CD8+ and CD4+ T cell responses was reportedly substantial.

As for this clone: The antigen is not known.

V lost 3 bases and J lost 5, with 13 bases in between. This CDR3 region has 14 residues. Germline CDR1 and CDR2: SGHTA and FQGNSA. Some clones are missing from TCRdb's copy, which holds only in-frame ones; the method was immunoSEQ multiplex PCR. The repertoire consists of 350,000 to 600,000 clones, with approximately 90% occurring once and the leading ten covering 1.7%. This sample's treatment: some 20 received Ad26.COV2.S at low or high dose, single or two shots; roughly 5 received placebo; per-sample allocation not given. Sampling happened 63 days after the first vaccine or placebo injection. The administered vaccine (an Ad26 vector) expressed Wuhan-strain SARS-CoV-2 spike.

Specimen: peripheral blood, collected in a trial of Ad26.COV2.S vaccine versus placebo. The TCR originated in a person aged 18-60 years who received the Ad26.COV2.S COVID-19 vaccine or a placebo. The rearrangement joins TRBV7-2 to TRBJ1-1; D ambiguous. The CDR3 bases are TGTGCCAGCAGCTTCCCGGCCTCGGCGACTGAAGCTTTCTTT. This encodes CASSFPASATEAFF. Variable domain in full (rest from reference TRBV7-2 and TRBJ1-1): GAGVSQSPSNKVTEKGKDVELRCDPISGHTALYWYRQSLGQGLEFLIYFQGNSAPDKSGLPSDRFSAERTGGSVSTLTIQRTQQEDSAVYLCASSFPASATEAFFGQGTRLTVV.